These T cell receptor beta chains were read from a single sample in a study of CD8+CD57+ T cells in acquired aplastic anemia. TCRdb re-called the reads through MiXCR, storing one row per CDR3 protein. The sample carries some 280,000 distinct CDR3 sequences, 56% recorded once. Sequences were obtained from sorted CD4+, CD8+, or CD8+CD57+ T cells (not recorded which) from PBMCs. The receptor set was obtained from a human donor with severe aplastic anemia or a healthy control (not recorded which). The CDR3 runs from the conserved cysteine through the conserved F or W. Each record gives: V gene, CDR3 protein.

v_gene: TRBV2; CDR3aa: CASRLSGITYNSPLHF
v_gene: TRBV5-5; CDR3aa: CASRSVGPGELFF
v_gene: TRBV15; CDR3aa: CATSRGREAFF
v_gene: TRBV19; CDR3aa: CASSGQPNSHLHF
v_gene: TRBV20-1; CDR3aa: CSAQDRALEQFF
v_gene: TRBV2; CDR3aa: CASSAPAPETQYF
v_gene: TRBV10-3; CDR3aa: CAISGTATSEQYF
v_gene: TRBV19; CDR3aa: CASQRTGALMNTEAFF
v_gene: TRBV5-4; CDR3aa: CASSHLLAPYEQYF
v_gene: TRBV29-1; CDR3aa: CSVQRGPLRNEQFF
v_gene: TRBV19; CDR3aa: CASSILNPSGGADEQFF
v_gene: TRBV3-1; CDR3aa: CASSRTTDTQYF
v_gene: TRBV24-1; CDR3aa: CATSDPGSNRPQHF
v_gene: TRBV9; CDR3aa: CASSDGLNEQFF
v_gene: TRBV7-3; CDR3aa: CASSSSASSYNEQFF
v_gene: TRBV24-1; CDR3aa: CATSDPGQGAGEQFF
v_gene: TRBV20-1; CDR3aa: CSARIGPHIGETQYF
v_gene: TRBV10-3; CDR3aa: CAISERANEKLFF
v_gene: TRBV28; CDR3aa: CASSLGTRTGELFF
v_gene: TRBV30; CDR3aa: CAWSSLDIKQYF
v_gene: TRBV5-4; CDR3aa: CASSLWASYEQYF
v_gene: TRBV12-3/TRBV12-4; CDR3aa: CASSSDPPGAFF
v_gene: TRBV10-1; CDR3aa: CASSEGLAGNEQFF
v_gene: TRBV2; CDR3aa: CACVRDRETGELFF
v_gene: TRBV19; CDR3aa: CASSSTGNYGYTF
v_gene: TRBV15; CDR3aa: CASSRDREGTGELFF
v_gene: TRBV20-1; CDR3aa: CSARTQVNYGYTF